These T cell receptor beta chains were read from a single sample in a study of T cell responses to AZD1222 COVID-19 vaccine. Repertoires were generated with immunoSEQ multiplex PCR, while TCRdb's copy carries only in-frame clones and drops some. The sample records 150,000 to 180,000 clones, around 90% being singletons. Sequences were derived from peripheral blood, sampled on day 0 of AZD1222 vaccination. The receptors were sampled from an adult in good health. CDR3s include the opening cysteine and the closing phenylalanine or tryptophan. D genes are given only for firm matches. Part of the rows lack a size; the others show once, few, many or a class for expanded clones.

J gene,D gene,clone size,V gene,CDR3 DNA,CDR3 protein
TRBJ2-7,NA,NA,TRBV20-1,TGCAGCGTGGGAACGGCGGGCGAGCAGTACTTC,CSVGTAGEQYF
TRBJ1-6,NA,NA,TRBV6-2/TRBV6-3,TGTGCCAGCAGTTACCCGAGCGGGAGCTCCTATAATTCACCCCTCCACTTT,CASSYPSGSSYNSPLHF
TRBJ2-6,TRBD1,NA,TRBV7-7,TGTGCTAGCAGCTTAGGAGCCCGACAGGGGAACTCTGGGGCCAACGTCCTGACTTTC,CASSLGARQGNSGANVLTF
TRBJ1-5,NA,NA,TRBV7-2,TGTGCCAGCAGCTTAGTAGGAGATCAGCCCCAGCATTTT,CASSLVGDQPQHF
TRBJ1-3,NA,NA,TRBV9,TGTGCCAGCAGCGTTACAGACCTCTTTGGAAACACCATATATTTT,CASSVTDLFGNTIYF
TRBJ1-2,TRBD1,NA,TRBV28,TGTGCCAGCGGGTACAGGGGGCTAGGCTATGGCTACACCTTC,CASGYRGLGYGYTF
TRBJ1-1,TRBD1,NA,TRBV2,TGTGCCAGCAGCCAACAGGGGGCGTCAAACACTGAAGCTTTCTTT,CASSQQGASNTEAFF
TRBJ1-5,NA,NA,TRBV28,TGTGCCAGCAGTTTAGTAGCTCCCCAAAATCAGCCCCAGCATTTT,CASSLVAPQNQPQHF
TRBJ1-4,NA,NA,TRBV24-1,TGTGCCACCAGTTCTGAAGGGCAGGGTAATGAAAAACTGTTTTTT,CATSSEGQGNEKLFF
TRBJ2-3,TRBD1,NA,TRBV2,TGTGCCAGCAGTGGGGACAGGGGGCGGGATACGCAGTATTTT,CASSGDRGRDTQYF
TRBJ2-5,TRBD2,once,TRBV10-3,TGTGCCATCAGCCCGGGCGTAGCGGGAGGAGAGACCCAGTACTTC,CAISPGVAGGETQYF
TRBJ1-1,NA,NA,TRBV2,TGTGCCAGCAGAAATCTAATGGCGGACACTGAAGCTTTCTTT,CASRNLMADTEAFF
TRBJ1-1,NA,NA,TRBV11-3,TGTGCCAGCAGCCTGAGGGGGGGAATTAACACTGAAGCTTTCTTT,CASSLRGGINTEAFF
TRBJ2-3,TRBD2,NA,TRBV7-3,TGTGCCAGCAGCCGTAGCGGGGGGGCGAGGACAGATACGCAGTATTTT,CASSRSGGARTDTQYF
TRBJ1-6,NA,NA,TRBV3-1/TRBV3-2,TGTGCCAGCAGCCCCGGGGGAGGGACCCCCCTCCACTTT,CASSPGGGTPLHF
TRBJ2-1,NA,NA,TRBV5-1,TGCGCCAGCAGCTTGAACGCGCATGAGCAGTTCTTC,CASSLNAHEQFF
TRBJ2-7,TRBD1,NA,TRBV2,TGTGCCACTGACAGGGCAACCTACGAGCAGTACTTC,CATDRATYEQYF
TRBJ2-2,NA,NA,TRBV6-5,TGTGCCAGCAGTACCAGGACCACCGGGGAGCTGTTTTTT,CASSTRTTGELFF
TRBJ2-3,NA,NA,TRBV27,TGTGCCAGCAGTTTATCGGGGACAGATACGCAGTATTTT,CASSLSGTDTQYF
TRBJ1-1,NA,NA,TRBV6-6,TGTGCCAGCAGTTACACAGGGATGAACACTGAAGCTTTCTTT,CASSYTGMNTEAFF
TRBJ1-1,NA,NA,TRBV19,TGTGCCAGTAGTATACGGGGACCGAACACTGAAGCTTTCTTT,CASSIRGPNTEAFF
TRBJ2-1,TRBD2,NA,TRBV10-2,TGCGCCAGCAGTGACTCTCCCCCTCTAGCGGGAGTGGTGGGGAATGAGCAGTTCTTC,CASSDSPPLAGVVGNEQFF
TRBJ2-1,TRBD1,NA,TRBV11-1,TGTGCCAGCCGCAGGACAGGGGGAGACAATGAGCAGTTCTTC,CASRRTGGDNEQFF
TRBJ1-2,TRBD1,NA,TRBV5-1,TGCGCCAGCAGCTTGCCTGTACAGGGGATAGATGGCTACACCTTC,CASSLPVQGIDGYTF